The sequence of this T cell receptor beta chain was determined in a study of post-analysis software for immune sequencing data. Study-level information: Disease courses included relapsing-remitting, secondary progressive and progressive-relapsing multiple sclerosis. Broader study findings: The authors found that F measure strongly co-clustered same-batch samples. Comparison with controls showed significantly lower normalized Chao1 diversity in multiple sclerosis patients. There were roughly five TRBV segments more frequent in patients than controls, and TRBV5-6, TRBV5-1 and TRBV20-1 were among them.

Worth noting for this clonotype: No antigen is known for it.

With 3 bases clipped from V and 9 bases from J, the junction kept 6 bases outside the gene matches. The CDR3 is 14 residues long. Per the germline V gene, CDR1 is ENHRY and CDR2 is SYGVKD. Libraries were made from TCR beta cDNA, and they carried unique molecular identifiers. The T cell input of roughly 0.9 to 10 million gave a few hundred thousand cDNA molecules. One entry per CDR3 protein, called by TCRdb with MiXCR from the PCR reads. The table lists almost 700,000 distinct CDR3 sequences, approximately 60% of them singletons. V is TRBV10-3 and J is TRBJ2-1; 9 nucleotides match TRBD2. This sequence originates from a girl aged 2 to 9 with multiple sclerosis. The sample consisted of blood. The CDR3 region has the DNA TGTGCCATCAGTGAAGGCGGGGGGGCCACTGAGCAGTTCTTC. Protein product: CAISEGGGATEQFF.